This T cell receptor beta chain was captured in a study of shared clonotypes between healthy human individuals (dated by TCRdb to 2020 to 2021). As for the study more broadly: The cohort comprised two women and a few men aged 18 to 49 years. For each donor, CD4 naive and CD4 memory were each run on three plates, CD8 naive on two plates, and CD8 memory on one plate. To estimate repertoire size and how much clonotypes are shared between individuals, the study performed deep sequencing of blood TCR repertoires from five healthy adults. Different laboratories and diverse techniques were used to prepare libraries and sequence TCR repertoires, to increase sequencing depth and limit assay-specific biases. Leukapheresis yielded between about 0.9 and 8.9 billion PBMCs per donor.

Results and caveats for the whole study, not just this receptor: Estimated clonotype richness was generally larger for naive than for memory subsets. Clonotypes shared by all four sorted-subset donors showed higher generation probabilities than non-shared clonotypes. Incomplete sequencing was indicated by rarefaction of sorted-subset datasets, despite the large sequencing depth. Sampling was restricted to blood, and TCR repertoires in tissues likely differ from the TCR repertoires found in blood. Because the study included only a small number of donors, the genetic and exposure-history diversity represented was limited. Sharing across a handful of donors was observed for about 4.8% of naive CD4, over 3% of naive CD8, 2% to 2.5% of memory CD4, and over 0.3% of memory CD8 clonotypes. Pairwise subsampling led to the expectation that sequencing depth would affect the degree of clonotype sharing among donors.

For this clone: The antigen it binds to is not known. Base quality data are lacking; no much larger clone is found one base away.

Using the deep immunoSEQ assay, TCR CDR3 regions were amplified from genomic DNA by multiplex PCR. Genomic DNA extracted from each cell subset was distributed evenly over all wells of several immunoSEQ 96-well plates, and each plate served as one replicate. For sorted subsets, about 220 ng of genomic DNA, equivalent to 25,000 to 30,000 T cell genomes, went into each replicate PCR. Purified libraries were quantified with a Qubit 3.0 fluorometer, sized on a Bioanalyzer 2100, and re-quantified with the KAPA Library Quantification kit. Every immunoSEQ 96-well plate was sequenced on a separate single-read 150-cycle Illumina NextSeq 550 flow cell. Concerning the study's data processing: Because the immunoSEQ output included only junctional sequences and no quality scores, the filtering could not be the same as the filtering used for full-length reads. Sequences were annotated with PyIR, a Python wrapper for IgBLAST v1.9, using IMGT germline references to assign V/J genes and CDR3. Reads were removed for weak V/J assignments (E-value above 1e-6), missing CDR3, stop codons, out-of-frame junctions, or ambiguous translated residues. V3J clonotypes were defined as sequences sharing the same inferred V gene, J gene, and CDR3 amino acid sequence. To compute the percentage overlap between repertoires, the number of shared unique clonotypes was divided by the size of the smaller repertoire. Three approaches were used to assess repertoire richness: RTK rarefaction, the Chao1 estimator, and Recon v2.1 estimates of unobserved clonotypes. OLGA was used to compute generation probabilities for all TCRbeta clonotypes that the gDNA method yielded from a handful of donors. TCRdb mirrors the immuneACCESS table, restricted to in-frame sequences. Some clones are absent from its copies; in checked studies, under half trace to an unresolved V gene, and the reason for the others is unknown. V, J and clone size were drawn from that table, and D and trimming were deduced from the DNA. This sample gives about 600,000 clones in total; about 97% of them show up just once. The ten largest clones capture about 0.06% of the sample.

Reading the germline V gene gives CDR1 SNHLY and CDR2 FYNNEI. Including cysteine and phenylalanine, the CDR3 has 15 amino acids. The kept DNA is CDR3 alone, 45 bases in frame from the first base. V is trimmed back by 4 bases and J by 5 bases, and the junction contains 7 bases that no gene match accounts for. Donors were healthy HIV-negative adults with no recently reported acute infections or vaccinations. Every donor was a Caucasian adult living in Nashville, Tennessee, USA. CD4+ T cells were enriched by magnetic negative selection, after which naive cells were positively selected on CD45RA and the negative fraction was taken as the memory subset. Blood was collected by leukapheresis, and PBMCs were isolated by Ficoll-Histopaque density gradient centrifugation and then cryopreserved in liquid nitrogen vapor phase. Purity and quantity of every magnetically sorted T cell population were checked by analytical flow cytometry. Genomic DNA was isolated from every sorted fraction and measured by UV absorbance on a Nanodrop 2000c.

The sequence was obtained from a woman aged 30 to 39 in good health. The V and J segments used are TRBV2 and TRBJ2-2; 7 central bases correspond to TRBD2. Sequenced material: naive CD4+ T cells sorted from blood. According to the study, the label for this sample's cell subset or site signals: CD45RA+ positively selected. The CDR3 sequence is CASSVRLAGTGELFF. The DNA sequence follows: TGTGCCAGCAGTGTAAGGTTAGCGGGTACCGGGGAGCTGTTTTTT.